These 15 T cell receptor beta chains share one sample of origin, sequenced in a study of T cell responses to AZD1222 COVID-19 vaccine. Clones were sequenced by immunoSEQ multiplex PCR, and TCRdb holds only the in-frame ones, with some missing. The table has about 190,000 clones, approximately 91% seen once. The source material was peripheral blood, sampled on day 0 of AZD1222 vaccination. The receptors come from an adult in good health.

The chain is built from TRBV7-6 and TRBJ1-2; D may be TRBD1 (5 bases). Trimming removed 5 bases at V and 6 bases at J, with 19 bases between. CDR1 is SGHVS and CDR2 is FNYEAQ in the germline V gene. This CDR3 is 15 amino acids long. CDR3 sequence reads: CASSNTHGGLDGYTF. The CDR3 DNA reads TGTGCCAGCAGCAACACTCATGGGGGTTTGGATGGCTACACCTTC.

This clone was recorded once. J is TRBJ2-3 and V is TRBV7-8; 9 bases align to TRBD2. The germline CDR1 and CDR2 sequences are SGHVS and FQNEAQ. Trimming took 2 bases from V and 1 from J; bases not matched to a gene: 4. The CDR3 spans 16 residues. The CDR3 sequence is CASSLRIAGGTDTQYF. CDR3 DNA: TGTGCCAGCAGCTTACGAATAGCGGGGGGCACAGATACGCAGTATTTT.

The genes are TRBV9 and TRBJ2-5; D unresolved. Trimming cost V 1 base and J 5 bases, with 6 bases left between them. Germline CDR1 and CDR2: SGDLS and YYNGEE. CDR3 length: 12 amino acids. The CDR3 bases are TGTGCCAGCAGCGTAAACGGGGAGACCCAGTACTTC. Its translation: CASSVNGETQYF.

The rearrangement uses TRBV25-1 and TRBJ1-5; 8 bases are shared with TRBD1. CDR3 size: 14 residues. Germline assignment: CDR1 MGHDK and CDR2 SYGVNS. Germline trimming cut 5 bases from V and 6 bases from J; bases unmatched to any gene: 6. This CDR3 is CASSKQGVTQPQHF. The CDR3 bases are TGTGCCAGCAGTAAACAGGGGGTCACTCAGCCCCAGCATTTT.

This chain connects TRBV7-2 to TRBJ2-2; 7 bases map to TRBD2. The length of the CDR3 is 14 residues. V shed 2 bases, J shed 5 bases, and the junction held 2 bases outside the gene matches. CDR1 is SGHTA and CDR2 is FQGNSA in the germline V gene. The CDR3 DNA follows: TGTGCCAGCAGCTTACTAGCGGAGACCGGGGAGCTGTTTTTT. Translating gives CASSLLAETGELFF.

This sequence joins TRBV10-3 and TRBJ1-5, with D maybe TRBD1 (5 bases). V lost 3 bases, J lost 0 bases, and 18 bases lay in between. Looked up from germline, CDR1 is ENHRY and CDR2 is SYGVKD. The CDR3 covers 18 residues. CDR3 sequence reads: CAISDGEWGIFSNQPQHF. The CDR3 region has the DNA TGTGCCATCAGTGACGGGGAATGGGGCATATTTAGCAATCAGCCCCAGCATTTT.

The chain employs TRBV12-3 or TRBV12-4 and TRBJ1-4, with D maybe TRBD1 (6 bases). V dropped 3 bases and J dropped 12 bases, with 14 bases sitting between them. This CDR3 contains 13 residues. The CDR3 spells CASSFGGGAQLFF. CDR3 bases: TGTGCCAGCAGTTTTGGAGGGGGGGCTCAACTGTTTTTT.

In nucleotides, the CDR3 is TGTGCCAGTAGTCAGACAAACTACAATGAGCAGTTCTTC. Its translation: CASSQTNYNEQFF. The chain combines TRBV19 with TRBJ2-1; D ambiguous. V lost 5 bases, J lost 3 bases, and 8 bases lay in between. Looked up from germline, CDR1 is LNHDA and CDR2 is SQIVND (reference sequence). The CDR3 consists of 13 residues.

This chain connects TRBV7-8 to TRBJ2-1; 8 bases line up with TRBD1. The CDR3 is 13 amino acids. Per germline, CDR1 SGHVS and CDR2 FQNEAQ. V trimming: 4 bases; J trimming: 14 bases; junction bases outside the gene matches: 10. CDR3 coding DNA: TGTGCCAGCAGCTATATCAGAGACAGGGGCAAGTTCTTC. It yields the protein CASSYIRDRGKFF.

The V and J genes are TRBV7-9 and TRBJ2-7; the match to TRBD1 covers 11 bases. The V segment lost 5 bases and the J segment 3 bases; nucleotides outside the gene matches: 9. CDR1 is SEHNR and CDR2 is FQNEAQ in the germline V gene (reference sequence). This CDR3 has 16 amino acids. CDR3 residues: CASSPRDGTGGYEQYF. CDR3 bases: TGTGCCAGCAGCCCGAGGGACGGGACAGGGGGCTACGAGCAGTACTTC. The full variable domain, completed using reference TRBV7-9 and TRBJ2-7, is DTGVSQNPRHKITKRGQNVTFRCDPISEHNRLYWYRQTLGQGPEFLTYFQNEAQLEKSRLLSDRFSAERPKGSFSTLEIQRTEQGDSAMYLCASSPRDGTGGYEQYFGPGTRLTVT.

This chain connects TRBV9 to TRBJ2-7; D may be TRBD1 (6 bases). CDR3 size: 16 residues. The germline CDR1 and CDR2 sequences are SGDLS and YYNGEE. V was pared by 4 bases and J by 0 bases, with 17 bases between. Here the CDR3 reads CASSPRGRGVSYEQYF. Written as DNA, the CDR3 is TGTGCCAGCAGCCCCCGGGGCAGGGGCGTCTCCTACGAGCAGTACTTC.

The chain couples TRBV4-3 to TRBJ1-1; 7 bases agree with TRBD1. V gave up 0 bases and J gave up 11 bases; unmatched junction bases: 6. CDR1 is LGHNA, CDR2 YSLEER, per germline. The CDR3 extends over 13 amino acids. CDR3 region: CASSQETQDRAFF. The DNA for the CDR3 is TGCGCCAGCAGCCAAGAAACCCAGGACAGGGCTTTCTTT.

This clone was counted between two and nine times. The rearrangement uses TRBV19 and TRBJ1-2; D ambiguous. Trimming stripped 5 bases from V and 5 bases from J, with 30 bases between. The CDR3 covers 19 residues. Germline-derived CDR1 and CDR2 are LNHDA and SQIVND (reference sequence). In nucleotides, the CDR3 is TGTGCCAGTAGTGTGGACCTAGACCCGCATACCGGGATTTTATATGGCTACACCTTC. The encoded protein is CASSVDLDPHTGILYGYTF.

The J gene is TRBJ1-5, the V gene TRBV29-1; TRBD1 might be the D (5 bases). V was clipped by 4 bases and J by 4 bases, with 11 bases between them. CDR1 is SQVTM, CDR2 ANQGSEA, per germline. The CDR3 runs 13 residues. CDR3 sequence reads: CSVGDRSNQPQHF. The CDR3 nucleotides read TGCAGCGTTGGCGACAGATCTAATCAGCCCCAGCATTTT.

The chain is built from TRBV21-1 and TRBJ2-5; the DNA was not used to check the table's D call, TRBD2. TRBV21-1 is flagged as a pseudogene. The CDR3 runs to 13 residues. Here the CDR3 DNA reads TGTGCCAGCAGCCCGCGGGGCCAAGAGACCCAGTACTTC. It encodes CASSPRGQETQYF.